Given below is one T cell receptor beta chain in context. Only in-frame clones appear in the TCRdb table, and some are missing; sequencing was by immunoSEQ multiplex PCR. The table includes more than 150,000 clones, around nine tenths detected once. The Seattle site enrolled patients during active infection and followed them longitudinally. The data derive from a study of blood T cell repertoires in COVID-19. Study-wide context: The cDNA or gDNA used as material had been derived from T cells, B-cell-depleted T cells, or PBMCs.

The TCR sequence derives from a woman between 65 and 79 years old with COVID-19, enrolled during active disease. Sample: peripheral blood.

The CDR3 sequence: CASSESSYSPLHF. CDR3 bases: TGCGCCAGCAGTGAGTCGAGTTATTCACCCCTCCACTTT. V usage is TRBV10-2 and J usage is TRBJ1-6; D is undetermined. V dropped 0 bases and J dropped 8 bases, with 5 bases sitting between them. This CDR3 is built from 13 residues. Germline V gene data show CDR1 as WSHSY and CDR2 as SAAADI.